This entry lists 5 T cell receptor beta chains sequenced from one sample in a study of blood T cell repertoires in COVID-19. Some clones are missing from TCRdb's copy, which holds only in-frame ones; the method was immunoSEQ multiplex PCR. The sample includes around 130,000 clones, 80% of them seen just once. Sample: peripheral blood. These receptor sequences come from a man aged 55-75 years with active or convalescent COVID-19.

This chain connects TRBV21-1 to TRBJ2-3; TRBD1 is the table's D call and was not checked against the DNA. TRBV21-1 is reported as a pseudogene. The CDR3 consists of 15 residues. The CDR3 DNA reads as TGTGCCAGCAGCGGCCGGGACACTACCACAGATACGCAGTATTTT. Amino acid sequence: CASSGRDTTTDTQYF.

This chain uses TRBV28 with TRBJ2-3; 7 bases are a match to TRBD1. This CDR3 has 16 residues. In germline, CDR1 is MDHEN, CDR2 SYDVKM. With V trimmed by 6 bases and J by 0 bases, 9 bases remained unmatched. CDR3: CASRATGPPSTDTQYF. Written as DNA, the CDR3 is TGTGCCAGCAGGGCGACAGGGCCTCCTAGCACAGATACGCAGTATTTT.

This chain joins TRBV7-2 and TRBJ2-3; no reliable D call. The length of the CDR3 is 13 residues. Germline V gene sequence: CDR1 SGHTA, CDR2 FQGNSA. Trimming shortened V by 4 bases and J by 4 bases, and 9 bases separated the two germline ends. The CDR3 reads CASSSRRADTQYF. DNA of the CDR3: TGTGCCAGCAGCTCCCGACGGGCAGATACGCAGTATTTT.

The rearrangement links TRBV2 to TRBJ2-2; weak D call: TRBD1 (5 bases). There are 15 residues in the CDR3. V was clipped by 5 bases and J by 0 bases, with 10 bases between them. Germline V gives CDR1 SNHLY, CDR2 FYNNEI. This chain's CDR3 is CASSLETANTGELFF. The CDR3 DNA sequence: TGTGCCAGCAGTCTAGAGACAGCGAACACCGGGGAGCTGTTTTTT. Together with reference TRBV2 and TRBJ2-2, the CDR3 gives the full variable domain: EPEVTQTPSHQVTQMGQEVILRCVPISNHLYFYWYRQILGQKVEFLVSFYNNEISEKSEIFDDQFSVERPDGSNFTLKIRSTKLEDSAMYFCASSLETANTGELFFGEGSRLTVL.

Here the CDR3 reads CASSSRLAGGYNEQFF. The CDR3 nucleotides are TGTGCCAGCAGCTCCCGCCTAGCGGGAGGTTACAATGAGCAGTTCTTC. J is TRBJ2-1 and V is TRBV7-8, with 11 positions matching TRBD2. Germline V gene data show CDR1 as SGHVS and CDR2 as FQNEAQ. J gave up 4 bases and V 4 bases, and 6 bases lay outside the gene matches. The CDR3 contains 16 residues. The full variable domain, in which reference TRBV7-8 and TRBJ2-1 provide the parts outside the CDR3, is GAGVSQSPRYKVAKRGQDVALRCDPISGHVSLFWYQQALGQGPEFLTYFQNEAQLDKSGLPSDRFFAERPEGSVSTLKIQRTQQEDSAVYLCASSSRLAGGYNEQFFGPGTRLTVL.